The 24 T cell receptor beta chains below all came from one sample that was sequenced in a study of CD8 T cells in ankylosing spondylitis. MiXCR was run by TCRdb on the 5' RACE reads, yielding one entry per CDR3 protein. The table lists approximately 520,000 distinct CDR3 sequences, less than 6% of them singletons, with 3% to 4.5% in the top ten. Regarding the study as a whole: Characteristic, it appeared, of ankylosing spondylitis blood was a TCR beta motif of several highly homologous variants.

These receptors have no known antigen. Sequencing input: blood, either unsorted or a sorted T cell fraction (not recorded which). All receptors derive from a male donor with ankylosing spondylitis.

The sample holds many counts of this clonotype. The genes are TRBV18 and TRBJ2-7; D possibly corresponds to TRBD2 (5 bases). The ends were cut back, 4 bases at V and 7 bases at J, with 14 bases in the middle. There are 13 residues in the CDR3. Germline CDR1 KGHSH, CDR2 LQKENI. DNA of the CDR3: TGTGCCAGCTCACAGGATACAGCGGTGGAGCAGTACTTC. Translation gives CASSQDTAVEQYF.

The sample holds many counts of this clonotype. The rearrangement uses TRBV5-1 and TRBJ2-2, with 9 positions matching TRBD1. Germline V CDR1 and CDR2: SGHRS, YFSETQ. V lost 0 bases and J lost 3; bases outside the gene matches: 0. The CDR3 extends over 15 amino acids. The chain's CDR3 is CASSLGQGDTGELFF. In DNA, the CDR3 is TGCGCCAGCAGCTTGGGACAGGGGGACACCGGGGAGCTGTTTTTT.

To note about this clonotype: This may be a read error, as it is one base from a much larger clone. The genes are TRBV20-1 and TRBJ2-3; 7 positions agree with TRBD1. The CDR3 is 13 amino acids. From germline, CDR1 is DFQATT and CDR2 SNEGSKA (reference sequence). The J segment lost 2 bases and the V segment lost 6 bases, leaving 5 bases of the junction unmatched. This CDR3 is CSATDRDTDTQYF. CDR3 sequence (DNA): TGCAGTGCAACCGACAGGGACACAGATACGCAGTATTTT.

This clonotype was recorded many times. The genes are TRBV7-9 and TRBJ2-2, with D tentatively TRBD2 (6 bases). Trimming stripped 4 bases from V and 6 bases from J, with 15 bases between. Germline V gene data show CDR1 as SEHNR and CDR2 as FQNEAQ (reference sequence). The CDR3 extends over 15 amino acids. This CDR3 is CASSSRRGGAGELFF. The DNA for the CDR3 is TGTGCCAGCAGCTCCCGGCGGGGAGGTGCCGGGGAGCTGTTTTTT.

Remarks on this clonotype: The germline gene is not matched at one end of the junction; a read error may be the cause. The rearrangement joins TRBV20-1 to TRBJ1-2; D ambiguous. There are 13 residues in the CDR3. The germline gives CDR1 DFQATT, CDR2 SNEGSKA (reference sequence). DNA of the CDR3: TGCAGTGTCGCCCGGATTAGCCGCTATGGCTACAACTTC. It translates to CSVARISRYGYNF.

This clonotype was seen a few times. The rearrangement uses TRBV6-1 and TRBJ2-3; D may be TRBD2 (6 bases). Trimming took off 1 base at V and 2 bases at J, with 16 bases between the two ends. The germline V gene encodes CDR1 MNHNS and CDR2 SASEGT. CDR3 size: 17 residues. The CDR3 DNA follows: TGTGCCAGCAGTGAAGGGAGAGGGACTGCCTTCACAGATACGCAGTATTTT. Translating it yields CASSEGRGTAFTDTQYF.

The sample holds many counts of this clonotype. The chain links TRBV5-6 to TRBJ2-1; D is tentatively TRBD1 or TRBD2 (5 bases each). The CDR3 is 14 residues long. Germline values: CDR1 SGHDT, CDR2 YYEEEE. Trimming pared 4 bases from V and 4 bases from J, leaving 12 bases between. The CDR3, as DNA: TGTGCCAGCAGCCCCGCTGGGGGATACAATGAGCAGTTCTTC. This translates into CASSPAGGYNEQFF.

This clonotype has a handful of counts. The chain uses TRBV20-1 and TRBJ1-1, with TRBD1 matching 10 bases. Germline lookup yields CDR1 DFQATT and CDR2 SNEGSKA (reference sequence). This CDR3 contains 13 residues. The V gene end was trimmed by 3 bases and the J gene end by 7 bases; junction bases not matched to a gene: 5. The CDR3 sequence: CSASDRGRSEAFF. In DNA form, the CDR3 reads TGCAGTGCTAGTGACAGGGGGCGAAGTGAAGCTTTCTTT.

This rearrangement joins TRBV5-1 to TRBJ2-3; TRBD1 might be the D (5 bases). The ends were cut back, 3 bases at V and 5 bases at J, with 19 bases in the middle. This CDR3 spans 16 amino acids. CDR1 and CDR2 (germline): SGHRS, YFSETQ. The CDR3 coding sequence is TGCGCCAGCAGCTCTACAGGCCCCCGGTCCGGAGATACGCAGTATTTT. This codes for CASSSTGPRSGDTQYF.

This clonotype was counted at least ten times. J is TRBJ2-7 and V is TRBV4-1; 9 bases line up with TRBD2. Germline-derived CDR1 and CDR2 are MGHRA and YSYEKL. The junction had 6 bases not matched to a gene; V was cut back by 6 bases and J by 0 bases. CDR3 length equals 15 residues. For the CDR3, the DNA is TGCGCCAGCAGAGGAAGCGGGAGGTTCTCCTACGAGCAGTACTTC. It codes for CASRGSGRFSYEQYF.

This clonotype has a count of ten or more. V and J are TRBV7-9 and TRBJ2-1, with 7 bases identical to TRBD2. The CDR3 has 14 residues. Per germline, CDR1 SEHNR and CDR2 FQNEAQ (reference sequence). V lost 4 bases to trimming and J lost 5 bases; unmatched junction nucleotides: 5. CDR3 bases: TGTGCCAGCAGCTGGAGAAGCGGGGACAATGAGCAGTTCTTC. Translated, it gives CASSWRSGDNEQFF.

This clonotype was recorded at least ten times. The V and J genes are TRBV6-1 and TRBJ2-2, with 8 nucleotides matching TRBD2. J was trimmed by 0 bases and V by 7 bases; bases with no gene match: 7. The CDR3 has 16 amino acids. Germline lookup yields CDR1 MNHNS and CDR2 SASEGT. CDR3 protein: CASNAGTRANTGELFF. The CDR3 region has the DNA TGTGCCAGCAACGCCGGGACTAGGGCGAACACCGGGGAGCTGTTTTTT.

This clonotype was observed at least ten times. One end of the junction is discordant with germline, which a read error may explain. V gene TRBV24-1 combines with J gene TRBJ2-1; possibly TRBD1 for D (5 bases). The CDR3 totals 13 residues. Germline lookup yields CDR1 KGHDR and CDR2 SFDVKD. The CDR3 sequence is CATKDKWRSVIVF. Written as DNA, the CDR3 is TGTGCCACCAAGGACAAATGGCGTTCCGTCATCGTCTTC.

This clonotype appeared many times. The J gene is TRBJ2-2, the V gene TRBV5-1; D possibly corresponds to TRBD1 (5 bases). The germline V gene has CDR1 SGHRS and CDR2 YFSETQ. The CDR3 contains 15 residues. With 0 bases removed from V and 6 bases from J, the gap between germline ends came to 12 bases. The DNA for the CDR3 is TGCGCCAGCAGCTTGGGGCAGGGATTTGCCGGGGAGCTGTTTTTT. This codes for CASSLGQGFAGELFF. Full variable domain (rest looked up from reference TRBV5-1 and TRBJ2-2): KAGVTQTPRYLIKTRGQQVTLSCSPISGHRSVSWYQQTPGQGLQFLFEYFSETQRNKGNFPGRFSGRQFSNSRSEMNVSTLELGDSALYLCASSLGQGFAGELFFGEGSRLTVL.

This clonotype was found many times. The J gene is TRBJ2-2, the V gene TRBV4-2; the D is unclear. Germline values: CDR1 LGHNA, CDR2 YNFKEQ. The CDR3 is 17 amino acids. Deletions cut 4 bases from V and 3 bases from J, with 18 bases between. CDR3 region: CASSLTHAVWDTGELFF. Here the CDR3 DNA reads TGTGCCAGCAGCCTCACCCATGCGGTTTGGGACACCGGGGAGCTGTTTTTT.

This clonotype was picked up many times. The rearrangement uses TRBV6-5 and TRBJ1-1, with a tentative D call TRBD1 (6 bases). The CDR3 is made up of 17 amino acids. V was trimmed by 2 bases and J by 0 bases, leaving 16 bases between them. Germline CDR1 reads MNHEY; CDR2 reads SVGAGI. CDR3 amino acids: CASSYLGYGGMNTEAFF. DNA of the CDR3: TGTGCCAGCAGTTACCTGGGGTATGGGGGCATGAACACTGAAGCTTTCTTT.

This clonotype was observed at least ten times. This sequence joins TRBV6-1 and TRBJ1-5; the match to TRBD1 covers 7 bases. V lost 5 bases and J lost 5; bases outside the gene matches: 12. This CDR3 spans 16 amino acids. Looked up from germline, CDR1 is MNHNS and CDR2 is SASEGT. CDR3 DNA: TGTGCCAGCAGTCGCAAGCCTGACAGGGAGGATCAGCCCCAGCATTTT. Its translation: CASSRKPDREDQPQHF.

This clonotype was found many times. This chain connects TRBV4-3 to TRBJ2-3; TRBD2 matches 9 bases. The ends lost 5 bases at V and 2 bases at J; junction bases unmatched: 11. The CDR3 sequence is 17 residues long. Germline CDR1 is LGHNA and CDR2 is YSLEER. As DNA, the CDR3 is TGCGCCAGCAGCAAACTACCTAGCGGGACCCCCACAGATACGCAGTATTTT. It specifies CASSKLPSGTPTDTQYF.

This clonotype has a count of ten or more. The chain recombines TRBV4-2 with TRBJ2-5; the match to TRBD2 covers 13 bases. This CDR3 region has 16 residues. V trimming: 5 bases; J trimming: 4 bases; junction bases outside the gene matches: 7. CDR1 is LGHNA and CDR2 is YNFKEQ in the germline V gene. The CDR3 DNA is TGTGCCAGCAGCAAAGGGACTAGCGGGGCGGGAGAGACCCAGTACTTC. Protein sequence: CASSKGTSGAGETQYF.

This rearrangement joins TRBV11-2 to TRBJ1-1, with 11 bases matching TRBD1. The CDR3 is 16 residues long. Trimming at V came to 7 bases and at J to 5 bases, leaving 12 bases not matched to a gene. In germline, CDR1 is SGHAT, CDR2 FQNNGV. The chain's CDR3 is CASNGLDRGRNTEAFF. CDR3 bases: TGTGCCAGCAACGGCCTGGACAGGGGGCGAAATACTGAAGCTTTCTTT.

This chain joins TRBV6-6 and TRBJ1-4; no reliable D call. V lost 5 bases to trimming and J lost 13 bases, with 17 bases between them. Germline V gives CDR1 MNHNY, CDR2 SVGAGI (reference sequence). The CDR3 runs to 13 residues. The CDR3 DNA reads TGTGCCAGCAGTCGGGAGCCGACGGGGTCACTGTTTTTT. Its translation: CASSREPTGSLFF.

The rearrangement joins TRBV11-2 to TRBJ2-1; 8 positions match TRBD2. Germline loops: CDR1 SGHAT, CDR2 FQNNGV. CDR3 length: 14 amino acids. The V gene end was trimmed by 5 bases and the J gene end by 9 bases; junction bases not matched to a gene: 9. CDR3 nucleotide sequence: TGTGCCAGCAGCCCGAGTTTCCTAGCGGGTGAGCAGTTCTTC. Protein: CASSPSFLAGEQFF.

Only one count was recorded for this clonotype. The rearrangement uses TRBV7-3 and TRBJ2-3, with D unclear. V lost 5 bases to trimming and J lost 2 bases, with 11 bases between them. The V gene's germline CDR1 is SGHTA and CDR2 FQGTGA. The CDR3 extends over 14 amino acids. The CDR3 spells CASSLDGYTDTQYF. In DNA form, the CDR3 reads TGTGCCAGCAGCCTGGACGGCTACACAGATACGCAGTATTTT.

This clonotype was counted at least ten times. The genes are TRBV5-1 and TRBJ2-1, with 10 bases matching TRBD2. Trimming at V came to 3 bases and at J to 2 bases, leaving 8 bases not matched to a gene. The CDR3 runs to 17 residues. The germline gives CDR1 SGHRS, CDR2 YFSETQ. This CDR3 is CASSWGQAGGAYNEQFF. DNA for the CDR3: TGCGCCAGCAGCTGGGGCCAAGCGGGGGGGGCCTACAATGAGCAGTTCTTC.